These 32 T cell receptor beta chains came from one sample sequenced in a study of cytomegalovirus exposure and HLA in healthy donors. Primers: 60 Vbeta forward and 13 Jbeta reverse. TCRdb's copy holds only in-frame clones and misses some; the assay was immunoSEQ multiplex PCR. Of under 200,000 clones detected, roughly 80% appear once; the ten largest clones hold 1.3%. Sequenced input: PBMCs. All receptors derive from a man aged 50-59 years in good health and CMV-seropositive.

V gene TRBV5-1 combines with J gene TRBJ2-3; D perhaps matches TRBD2 (6 bases). The CDR3 spans 17 residues. Between the trimmed V and J ends, which lost 0 bases and 1 base, there was a span of 15 bases. Germline assignment: CDR1 SGHRS and CDR2 YFSETQ. CDR3 bases: TGCGCCAGCAGCTTGGCTTTGGCGGGAATGGGCACAGATACGCAGTATTTT. It specifies CASSLALAGMGTDTQYF.

This clone was seen just once. V gene TRBV2 combines with J gene TRBJ1-5, with 8 bases that match TRBD1. The CDR3 contains 16 residues. V was pared by 5 bases and J by 7 bases, with 13 bases of the junction left unmatched. The germline gives CDR1 SNHLY, CDR2 FYNNEI. CDR3 DNA sequence: TGTGCCAGCAGTAAAGGAACCGGACAGGGCTGGCAGCCCCAGCATTTT. Encoded protein: CASSKGTGQGWQPQHF.

This chain joins TRBV30 and TRBJ2-3; TRBD1 matches 7 bases. Germline V gene sequence: CDR1 GTSNPN, CDR2 SVGIG (reference sequence). The CDR3 spans 14 residues. V trimming: 3 bases; J trimming: 2 bases; junction bases outside the gene matches: 5. The CDR3: CAWSGQVLTDTQYF. In DNA form, the CDR3 reads TGTGCCTGGAGCGGACAGGTTCTCACAGATACGCAGTATTTT. Full variable domain (remainder filled in from reference TRBV30 and TRBJ2-3): SQTIHQWPATLVQPVGSPLSLECTVEGTSNPNLYWYRQAAGRGLQLLFYSVGIGQISSEVPQNLSASRPQDRQFILSSKKLLLSDSGFYLCAWSGQVLTDTQYFGPGTRLTVL.

The chain carries TRBV29-1 and TRBJ2-2, with 15 positions matching TRBD2. Germline V CDR1 and CDR2: SQVTM, ANQGSEA. CDR3 length equals 16 residues. V lost 6 bases to trimming and J lost 5 bases; unmatched junction nucleotides: 7. The CDR3 DNA follows: TGCAGCGTAGGGACTAGCGGGGGGCCGGGAACCGGGGAGCTGTTTTTT. Its translation is CSVGTSGGPGTGELFF.

The rearrangement links TRBV7-9 to TRBJ2-7; TRBD1 matches 8 bases. V trimming: 4 bases; J trimming: 5 bases; junction bases outside the gene matches: 7. The CDR3 is made up of 14 amino acids. Germline V CDR1 and CDR2: SEHNR, FQNEAQ (reference sequence). The CDR3 DNA reads TGTGCCAGCAGCTCGCGGACAGGGACGGACGAGCAGTACTTC. Protein sequence: CASSSRTGTDEQYF. Using reference TRBV7-9 and TRBJ2-7 for the parts outside the CDR3, the full variable domain is DTGVSQNPRHKITKRGQNVTFRCDPISEHNRLYWYRQTLGQGPEFLTYFQNEAQLEKSRLLSDRFSAERPKGSFSTLEIQRTEQGDSAMYLCASSSRTGTDEQYFGPGTRLTVT.

This sequence joins TRBV19 and TRBJ1-1, with TRBD1 matching 7 bases. With V trimmed by 6 bases and J by 3 bases, 7 bases remained unmatched. Germline CDR1 is LNHDA and CDR2 is SQIVND (reference sequence). This CDR3 region has 14 residues. The CDR3 DNA reads TGTGCCAGTAGGGAGGGACAGTCCCACACTGAAGCTTTCTTT. Protein sequence: CASREGQSHTEAFF.

Worth noting for this clone: At the DNA level, this CDR3 is encoded by other sequences in the same sample as well. The chain uses TRBV6-5 and TRBJ2-1, with a weak D call TRBD1 (6 bases). Germline CDR1 is MNHEY and CDR2 is SVGAGI. The CDR3 contains 11 residues. V lost 7 bases, J lost 7 bases, and 8 bases lay in between. CDR3 loop: CASTRGNEQFF. The CDR3 nucleotides are TGTGCCAGCACTAGGGGGAATGAGCAGTTCTTC.

The rearrangement links TRBV2 to TRBJ1-5; D is unresolved. Trimming took off 9 bases at V and 6 bases at J, with 15 bases between the two ends. This CDR3 comprises 13 residues. CDR1 and CDR2 from the germline V gene are SNHLY and FYNNEI. In nucleotides, the CDR3 is TGTGCCAGTACCTACATCGGAGCTCAGCCCCAGCATTTT. The encoded protein is CASTYIGAQPQHF.

The rearrangement uses TRBV19 and TRBJ2-7, with TRBD1 identical over 9 bases. There are 15 residues in the CDR3. Germline-derived CDR1 and CDR2 are LNHDA and SQIVND (reference sequence). The V gene end was trimmed by 5 bases and the J gene end by 3 bases; junction bases not matched to a gene: 8. The CDR3 protein is CASSGTGTGNYEQYF. The CDR3 DNA reads as TGTGCCAGTAGTGGCACCGGGACAGGGAACTACGAGCAGTACTTC.

The chain has TRBV9 and TRBJ2-1, with 7 bases identical to TRBD2. J was trimmed by 0 bases and V by 0 bases; bases with no gene match: 3. This CDR3 region has 16 residues. Germline loops: CDR1 SGDLS, CDR2 YYNGEE. Here the CDR3 DNA reads TGTGCCAGCAGCGTAGGAGCGGGGAGCTCCTACAATGAGCAGTTCTTC. Residues: CASSVGAGSSYNEQFF.

The V gene is TRBV6-6, the J gene TRBJ2-1, with D possibly being TRBD2 (5 bases). V lost 5 bases, J lost 3 bases, and 14 bases lay in between. This CDR3 is 15 amino acids long. Germline CDR1 and CDR2: MNHNY and SVGAGI (reference sequence). CDR3 protein: CASSTSSRDYNEQFF. DNA of the CDR3: TGTGCCAGCAGTACTTCCTCCCGGGACTACAATGAGCAGTTCTTC.

The rearrangement links TRBV28 to TRBJ1-1; weak D call: TRBD1 (5 bases). The V end was cut by 3 bases, the J end by 1 base, with 12 bases between. This CDR3 has 15 residues. CDR1 MDHEN and CDR2 SYDVKM come from the germline V gene. CDR3 DNA: TGTGCCAGCAGTTTTCCAGGGTTGGGGAACACTGAAGCTTTCTTT. Protein: CASSFPGLGNTEAFF.

This clone has a single count. This rearrangement joins TRBV29-1 to TRBJ2-1; 7 positions match TRBD2. Germline V gene sequence: CDR1 SQVTM, CDR2 ANQGSEA. This CDR3 spans 15 amino acids. With V trimmed by 3 bases and J by 0 bases, 5 bases remained unmatched. CDR3 coding DNA: TGCAGCGTTGATGGGCTAGCGGCCTCCTACAATGAGCAGTTCTTC. Amino acid sequence: CSVDGLAASYNEQFF.

The chain couples TRBV4-1 to TRBJ2-7; 7 bases map to TRBD1. The CDR3 loop spans 13 amino acids. V shed 3 bases, J shed 3 bases, and the junction held 2 bases outside the gene matches. Germline V gene data show CDR1 as MGHRA and CDR2 as YSYEKL. CDR3 nucleotide sequence: TGCGCCAGCAGCCATCCAGGGGGCTACGAGCAGTACTTC. Protein sequence: CASSHPGGYEQYF.

Details on this clone: One end of the junction fails to match germline, which may point to a read error. The chain carries TRBV7-3 and TRBJ2-1, with 9 positions matching TRBD1. The germline CDR1 and CDR2 sequences are SGHTA and FQGTGA. This CDR3 is 14 amino acids long. The CDR3 loop is CASSLTRTGDEQFF. The CDR3 nucleotides read TGTGCCAGCAGCCTAACCAGGACAGGGGATGAGCAGTTCTTC.

The chain has TRBV28 and TRBJ2-2; the match to TRBD2 covers 7 bases. Losses at the gene ends were 2 bases for V and 5 bases for J; bases not matched to a gene: 5. The germline V gene has CDR1 MDHEN and CDR2 SYDVKM. The CDR3 is 15 residues long. For the CDR3, the DNA is TGTGCCAGCAGTTTACCTAGCGGTCTGACCGGGGAGCTGTTTTTT. Translating it yields CASSLPSGLTGELFF.

The CDR3 coding sequence is TGTGCCAGCCACCTTAAAGCGGTAGCCACAGATACGCAGTATTTT. Its translation: CASHLKAVATDTQYF. V usage is TRBV6-4 and J usage is TRBJ2-3, with a weak D call TRBD2 (5 bases). V was pared by 8 bases and J by 2 bases, with 17 bases between. Per germline, CDR1 MRHNA and CDR2 SNTAGT. The CDR3 sequence is 15 residues long.

This clone was picked up a small number of times. The rearrangement uses TRBV27 and TRBJ2-2; 7 nucleotides match TRBD2. Germline V gene data show CDR1 as MNHEY and CDR2 as SMNVEV (reference sequence). This CDR3 has 16 residues. V gave up 0 bases and J gave up 4 bases; unmatched junction bases: 5. In DNA, the CDR3 is TGTGCCAGCAGTTTATCCAGCGGGATACGCACCGGGGAGCTGTTTTTT. This encodes CASSLSSGIRTGELFF.

V usage is TRBV5-1 and J usage is TRBJ2-1; D unclear. The V and J ends lost 0 bases and 5 bases respectively, with 9 bases between them. Germline CDR1 SGHRS, CDR2 YFSETQ. The CDR3 runs to 14 residues. In nucleotides, the CDR3 is TGCGCCAGCAGCTTGGACCTAGGCCACAATGAGCAGTTCTTC. Protein product: CASSLDLGHNEQFF.

The chain combines TRBV30 with TRBJ1-1, with a possible D match to TRBD1 (6 bases). The CDR3 is made up of 13 amino acids. V lost 4 bases and J lost 1, with 10 bases in between. Germline CDR1 and CDR2: GTSNPN and SVGIG (reference sequence). CDR3 DNA: TGTGCCTGGACAGGGGCCCCGAACACTGAAGCTTTCTTT. As protein: CAWTGAPNTEAFF. The full variable domain, in which reference TRBV30 and TRBJ1-1 provide the parts outside the CDR3, is SQTIHQWPATLVQPVGSPLSLECTVEGTSNPNLYWYRQAAGRGLQLLFYSVGIGQISSEVPQNLSASRPQDRQFILSSKKLLLSDSGFYLCAWTGAPNTEAFFGQGTRLTVV.

The chain carries TRBV28 and TRBJ2-1; TRBD2 agrees at 14 bases. Per germline, CDR1 MDHEN and CDR2 SYDVKM. Trimming took 6 bases from V and 4 from J; bases not matched to a gene: 5. The CDR3 is made up of 16 amino acids. CDR3 in amino acids: CASRPTSGGAYNEQFF. The CDR3 DNA reads as TGTGCCAGCAGACCGACTAGCGGGGGGGCATACAATGAGCAGTTCTTC.

This chain uses TRBV4-1 with TRBJ1-1, with 9 bases aligning to TRBD1. CDR3 length equals 15 residues. V lost 4 bases to trimming and J lost 1 base; unmatched junction nucleotides: 4. Per the germline V gene, CDR1 is MGHRA and CDR2 is YSYEKL. The CDR3 nucleotides read TGCGCCAGCAGCCTATTGGGACAGGGGAACACTGAAGCTTTCTTT. Its translation: CASSLLGQGNTEAFF.

This clone turned up a few times. The chain carries TRBV5-1 and TRBJ2-1; D call uncertain. Trimming cost V 3 bases and J 6 bases, with 7 bases left between them. The CDR3 loop spans 12 amino acids. Germline V CDR1 and CDR2: SGHRS, YFSETQ. The CDR3 reads CASSSLLNEQFF. CDR3 nucleotides: TGCGCCAGCAGCTCCCTCCTCAATGAGCAGTTCTTC.

The V call is TRBV6-5, the J call TRBJ1-1; no reliable D call. The germline gives CDR1 MNHEY, CDR2 SVGAGI. The CDR3 length is 13 residues. The V gene lost 2 bases and the J gene lost 5 bases, with 9 bases spanning the gap. The CDR3 spells CASSYASGTEAFF. CDR3 in DNA: TGTGCCAGCAGTTACGCGTCGGGAACTGAAGCTTTCTTT.

J is TRBJ1-1 and V is TRBV11-2; no firm D call. Trimming pared 4 bases from V and 0 bases from J, leaving 12 bases between. The CDR3 runs 15 residues. Germline CDR1 is SGHAT and CDR2 is FQNNGV. CDR3 residues: CASSYPQRLNTEAFF. As DNA, the CDR3 is TGTGCCAGCAGCTATCCTCAGAGGTTGAACACTGAAGCTTTCTTT.

CDR3 region: CASSGIQGGVETQYF. In DNA form, the CDR3 reads TGCGCCAGCAGCGGTATTCAGGGAGGTGTAGAGACCCAGTACTTC. The rearrangement links TRBV5-1 to TRBJ2-5, with D possibly matching TRBD2 (6 bases). The CDR3 contains 15 residues. Germline V gives CDR1 SGHRS, CDR2 YFSETQ. Trimming removed 4 bases at V and 4 bases at J, with 17 bases between.

The chain is built from TRBV18 and TRBJ2-7; D is unclear. Per the germline V gene, CDR1 is KGHSH and CDR2 is LQKENI. This CDR3 contains 13 residues. V was pared by 2 bases and J by 2 bases, with 7 bases between. CDR3 residues: CASSPGPTYEQYF. In DNA, the CDR3 is TGTGCCAGCTCACCAGGGCCCACCTACGAGCAGTACTTC.

In its sample, this clone was seen once. The chain employs TRBV5-1 and TRBJ2-1, with 11 bases matching TRBD2. This CDR3 is built from 17 residues. Germline V gene sequence: CDR1 SGHRS, CDR2 YFSETQ. The ends lost 4 bases at V and 9 bases at J; junction bases unmatched: 15. CDR3 protein: CASSLGVAGGSVIEQFF. The CDR3 nucleotides read TGCGCCAGCAGCCTTGGGGTAGCGGGGGGGTCTGTCATTGAGCAGTTCTTC.

Only one count was recorded for this clone. The genes are TRBV6-4 and TRBJ1-2, with D perhaps TRBD1 (5 bases). Germline CDR1 is MRHNA and CDR2 is SNTAGT. V was shortened by 2 bases and J by 4 bases, with 8 bases between the two germline ends. The CDR3 covers 13 residues. CDR3 DNA sequence: TGTGCCAGCAGTGACCGGGGGGGCTATGGCTACACCTTC. The encoded protein is CASSDRGGYGYTF.

V is TRBV7-3 and J is TRBJ1-5; D unclear. There are 13 residues in the CDR3. Trimming shortened V by 2 bases and J by 3 bases, and 5 bases separated the two germline ends. Germline values: CDR1 SGHTA, CDR2 FQGTGA. The CDR3 loop is CASSLQNNQPQHF. The CDR3 region has the DNA TGTGCCAGCAGCTTACAGAACAATCAGCCCCAGCATTTT.

V gene TRBV5-4 combines with J gene TRBJ2-7; 7 bases agree with TRBD1. The J segment lost 5 bases and the V segment lost 4 bases, leaving 12 bases of the junction unmatched. CDR1 is SGHNT and CDR2 is YYREEE in the germline V gene (reference sequence). This CDR3 contains 15 residues. The CDR3 loop is CASSTGQATMDEQYF. Here the CDR3 DNA reads TGTGCCAGCAGCACCGGACAGGCAACTATGGACGAGCAGTACTTC.

This clone has just a few counts. The V and J genes are TRBV28 and TRBJ2-7, with 8 bases identical to TRBD2. CDR3 length equals 14 residues. The V gene's germline CDR1 is MDHEN and CDR2 SYDVKM. With V trimmed by 2 bases and J by 8 bases, 8 bases remained unmatched. The CDR3 region has the DNA TGTGCCAGCAGTTTAGCCGGGGGGGTGCAGAAGCAGTACTTC. This translates into CASSLAGGVQKQYF.